Presented here are 12 T cell receptor beta chains from one specimen sequenced in a study of control samples from healthy donors and cancer patients. Clones were sequenced by immunoSEQ multiplex PCR, and TCRdb holds only the in-frame ones, with some missing. The sample includes fewer than 120,000 clones, around 89% of them seen just once. The source material was PBMCs. The receptors stem from a woman aged 60 to 75 with lung cancer.

V is TRBV10-3 and J is TRBJ2-2; 9 bases match TRBD2. Trimming at V came to 9 bases and at J to 7 bases, leaving 6 bases not matched to a gene. The CDR3 consists of 13 residues. Per germline, CDR1 ENHRY and CDR2 SYGVKD. The CDR3 sequence is CAMREGDDGELFF. In DNA form, the CDR3 reads TGTGCCATGCGGGAGGGGGACGACGGGGAGCTGTTTTTT.

The V call is TRBV18, the J call TRBJ1-5; possible D gene TRBD1, 6 bases. V was shortened by 3 bases and J by 5 bases, with 14 bases between the two germline ends. The germline CDR1 and CDR2 sequences are KGHSH and LQKENI. This CDR3 region has 15 residues. DNA for the CDR3: TGTGCCAGCTCACCTCAGGGGAATCGGGATCAGCCCCAGCATTTT. Residues: CASSPQGNRDQPQHF.

This clone was seen a few times. This rearrangement joins TRBV5-4 to TRBJ2-7, with D perhaps matching TRBD1 or TRBD2 (6 bases each). V lost 5 bases and J lost 3, with 18 bases in between. Germline-derived CDR1 and CDR2 are SGHNT and YYREEE (reference sequence). CDR3 length: 15 amino acids. The CDR3 DNA follows: TGTGCCAGCAGTCCTTGGGGCGGGACAAGCTACGAGCAGTACTTC. Its protein is CASSPWGGTSYEQYF.

V usage is TRBV28 and J usage is TRBJ2-3; 7 bases agree with TRBD1. Per the germline V gene, CDR1 is MDHEN and CDR2 is SYDVKM. Unmatched junction bases numbered 7, after V lost 11 bases and J lost 2 bases. There are 13 residues in the CDR3. The DNA for the CDR3 is TGTGCCCTCGGGACAGAGGTCACAGATACGCAGTATTTT. This codes for CALGTEVTDTQYF. The whole variable domain, remainder taken from reference TRBV28 and TRBJ2-3, is DVKVTQSSRYLVKRTGEKVFLECVQDMDHENMFWYRQDPGLGLRLIYFSYDVKMKEKGDIPEGYSVSREKKERFSLILESASTNQTSMYLCALGTEVTDTQYFGPGTRLTVL.

This chain links TRBV7-2 with TRBJ1-6; tentatively, D is TRBD1 (6 bases). The CDR3 length is 15 residues. V lost 3 bases to trimming and J lost 7 bases, with 13 bases between them. Looked up from germline, CDR1 is SGHTA and CDR2 is FQGNSA. The CDR3 spells CASSLIRGMNSPLHF. In nucleotides, the CDR3 is TGTGCCAGCAGCTTGATCAGGGGAATGAATTCACCCCTCCACTTT. Drawing the rest from reference TRBV7-2 and TRBJ1-6, the complete variable domain is GAGVSQSPSNKVTEKGKDVELRCDPISGHTALYWYRQSLGQGLEFLIYFQGNSAPDKSGLPSDRFSAERTGGSVSTLTIQRTQQEDSAVYLCASSLIRGMNSPLHFGNGTRLTVT.

V gene TRBV5-1 combines with J gene TRBJ2-1, with TRBD2 matching 16 bases. V was pared by 5 bases and J by 2 bases, with 7 bases of the junction left unmatched. The germline CDR1 and CDR2 sequences are SGHRS and YFSETQ. The CDR3 is 18 amino acids. CDR3 DNA: TGCGCCAGCAGACCAGGGACTAGCGGGAGGGGGACCTACAATGAGCAGTTCTTC. This codes for CASRPGTSGRGTYNEQFF. Drawing the rest from reference TRBV5-1 and TRBJ2-1, the complete variable domain is KAGVTQTPRYLIKTRGQQVTLSCSPISGHRSVSWYQQTPGQGLQFLFEYFSETQRNKGNFPGRFSGRQFSNSRSEMNVSTLELGDSALYLCASRPGTSGRGTYNEQFFGPGTRLTVL.

This clone was observed a handful of times. The chain has TRBV18 and TRBJ1-2, with D tentatively TRBD1 (6 bases). The CDR3 consists of 14 residues. Per germline, CDR1 KGHSH and CDR2 LQKENI. V was pared by 6 bases and J by 8 bases, with 19 bases between. The CDR3 loop reads CASSLSTGIYGYTF. CDR3 nucleotide sequence: TGTGCCAGCTCTCTCTCTACAGGGATCTACGGCTACACCTTC. The full variable domain, with the rest looked up from reference TRBV18 and TRBJ1-2, is NAGVMQNPRHLVRRRGQEARLRCSPMKGHSHVYWYRQLPEEGLKFMVYLQKENIIDESGMPKERFSAEFPKEGPSILRIQQVVRGDSAAYFCASSLSTGIYGYTFGSGTRLTVV.

This chain uses TRBV25-1 with TRBJ2-3; 10 bases are a match to TRBD1. V lost 7 bases and J lost 3; bases outside the gene matches: 7. Germline values: CDR1 MGHDK, CDR2 SYGVNS. The CDR3 runs to 15 residues. CDR3 nucleotide sequence: TGTGCCAGCACCCAAGGGGGACAGGGGACAGATACGCAGTATTTT. It is translated as CASTQGGQGTDTQYF.

This chain joins TRBV14 and TRBJ1-3; D remains ambiguous. Deletions cut 3 bases from V and 0 bases from J, with 15 bases between. The germline CDR1 and CDR2 sequences are SGHDN and FVKESK. The CDR3 is 17 amino acids. CDR3 amino acids: CASSQTPWRSSGNTIYF. The CDR3 coding sequence is TGTGCCAGCAGCCAGACACCCTGGAGGAGCTCTGGAAACACCATATATTTT.

The chain recombines TRBV5-6 with TRBJ1-1, with D tentatively TRBD1 (5 bases). Germline loops: CDR1 SGHDT, CDR2 YYEEEE. This CDR3 spans 14 amino acids. Trimming took off 3 bases at V and 4 bases at J, with 13 bases between the two ends. The CDR3 bases are TGTGCCAGCAGCTCGTATCGGGGGGGCACTGAAGCTTTCTTT. This translates into CASSSYRGGTEAFF.

This chain connects TRBV11-2 to TRBJ1-1, with 9 nucleotides matching TRBD1. Per the germline V gene, CDR1 is SGHAT and CDR2 is FQNNGV. Trimming took 5 bases from V and 11 from J; bases not matched to a gene: 6. The CDR3 covers 12 residues. CDR3 coding DNA: TGTGCCAGCAGCCGGGACAGGGTGGTGGCTTTCTTT. It specifies CASSRDRVVAFF.

As regards this clone: A junction end diverges from the germline sequence, so it may reflect a read error. The CDR3: CASSEETGSNQPQHF. CDR3 coding DNA: TGTGCCAGCAGTGAAGAGACAGGGAGCAACCAGCCCCAGCATTTT. The chain combines TRBV2 with TRBJ1-5, with TRBD1 matching 7 bases. The CDR3 contains 15 residues. Germline lookup yields CDR1 SNHLY and CDR2 FYNNEI.